One sample yielded the 10 T cell receptor beta chains listed below, sequenced in a study of Graves' ophthalmopathy and Graves' hyperthyroidism. The TCR beta CDR3 regions underwent amplification from RNA transcripts. First-round RT-PCR relied on HTBI primers, and a second-round multiplex PCR came next. TCRdb ran MiXCR on the multiplex PCR reads and lists one entry per CDR3 protein. The sample comprises around 1.1 million distinct CDR3 sequences, roughly two fifths of which are singletons, and 11% rests with the top ten. The specimen sequenced was peripheral blood or thyroid tissue (not recorded which). The source of these receptors is an adult man with Graves' hyperthyroidism.

Ten or more counts support this clonotype. The gene calls are TRBV10-2 and TRBJ2-5, with D perhaps TRBD2 (5 bases). This CDR3 spans 14 amino acids. V dropped 7 bases and J dropped 2 bases, with 14 bases sitting between them. Germline CDR1 is WSHSY and CDR2 is SAAADI. In nucleotides, the CDR3 is TGCGCCAGCACCAAAACTAGTTCACAAGAGACCCAGTACTTC. As protein: CASTKTSSQETQYF.

V is TRBV7-9 and J is TRBJ1-3, with D perhaps matching TRBD1 (6 bases). V shed 5 bases and J shed 8 bases, with 13 bases lying between them. The CDR3 extends over 13 amino acids. Germline loops: CDR1 SEHNR, CDR2 FQNEAQ (reference sequence). The CDR3 reads CASSPQGVHTIYF. CDR3 in DNA: TGTGCCAGCAGCCCACAGGGCGTGCACACCATATATTTT. The full variable domain, in which reference TRBV7-9 and TRBJ1-3 provide the parts outside the CDR3, is DTGVSQNPRHKITKRGQNVTFRCDPISEHNRLYWYRQTLGQGPEFLTYFQNEAQLEKSRLLSDRFSAERPKGSFSTLEIQRTEQGDSAMYLCASSPQGVHTIYFGEGSWLTVV.

This clonotype showed up just a few times. The chain has TRBV9 and TRBJ1-1; the D gene is possibly TRBD1 (6 bases). The V gene lost 4 bases and the J gene lost 1 base, with 23 bases spanning the gap. This CDR3 is 18 amino acids long. CDR1 is SGDLS and CDR2 is YYNGEE in the germline V gene. The CDR3 sequence: CASSQERGVGTKNTEAFF. The CDR3 DNA reads as TGTGCCAGCAGCCAAGAGAGGGGGGTGGGGACCAAGAACACTGAAGCTTTCTTT.

The rearrangement uses TRBV7-2 and TRBJ1-2; a weak D match, TRBD1 (5 bases). Germline-derived CDR1 and CDR2 are SGHTA and FQGNSA. The V and J ends lost 6 bases and 4 bases respectively, with 12 bases between them. The CDR3 covers 13 residues. The DNA of the CDR3 is TGTGCCAGCAGGACCGGGGACCTCTATGGCTACACCTTC. Translation: CASRTGDLYGYTF.

This clonotype was detected ten times or more. The rearrangement joins TRBV20-1 to TRBJ2-5; 11 bases line up with TRBD2. The germline V gene has CDR1 DFQATT and CDR2 SNEGSKA (reference sequence). J was trimmed by 5 bases and V by 1 base; bases with no gene match: 9. The CDR3 is 16 residues long. The CDR3 loop reads CSARGGTSGSRETQYF. CDR3 in DNA: TGCAGTGCTAGAGGAGGAACTAGCGGGAGCCGGGAGACCCAGTACTTC.

The table lists this clonotype with a count of one. J is TRBJ1-2 and V is TRBV11-2; D gene uncertain. The CDR3 loop spans 14 amino acids. Per the germline V gene, CDR1 is SGHAT and CDR2 is FQNNGV. The V gene lost 5 bases and the J gene lost 12 bases, with 22 bases spanning the gap. The CDR3 reads CASSRFGSPSGNTF. Here the CDR3 DNA reads TGTGCCAGCAGCCGGTTTGGCAGTCCCTCTGGAAACACCTTC. The complete variable domain, with remaining parts taken from reference TRBV11-2 and TRBJ1-2, reads EAGVAQSPRYKIIEKRQSVAFWCNPISGHATLYWYQQILGQGPKLLIQFQNNGVVDDSQLPKDRFSAERLKGVDSTLKIQPAKLEDSAVYLCASSRFGSPSGNTFGSGTRLTVV.

This clonotype was observed a few times. V usage is TRBV12-3 or TRBV12-4 and J usage is TRBJ2-7; 8 nucleotides line up with TRBD1. This CDR3 region has 15 residues. Trimming removed 6 bases from V and 2 bases from J; junction bases left unmatched: 9. In nucleotides, the CDR3 is TGTGCCAGCAGGAAAGACAGGGGTCGGACCTACGAGCAGTACTTC. Amino acids: CASRKDRGRTYEQYF.

This clonotype was observed a handful of times. This chain connects TRBV10-2 to TRBJ1-2; D remains ambiguous. The CDR3 is made up of 13 amino acids. Per germline, CDR1 WSHSY and CDR2 SAAADI. Trimming removed 2 bases at V and 1 base at J, with 5 bases between. The CDR3 spells CASSETSNYGYTF. The CDR3 nucleotides read TGCGCCAGCAGTGAGACCAGTAACTATGGCTACACCTTC.

This clonotype was observed many times. The V call is TRBV14, the J call TRBJ2-7; no clear D. The CDR3 is 12 amino acids. CDR1 and CDR2 from the germline V gene are SGHDN and FVKESK. V lost 0 bases and J 6 bases, leaving 6 bases between the germline ends. The CDR3 nucleotides are TGTGCCAGCAGCCAAGATTGGGGCGAGCAGTACTTC. Translating it yields CASSQDWGEQYF. Using reference TRBV14 and TRBJ2-7 for the parts outside the CDR3, the full variable domain is EAGVTQFPSHSVIEKGQTVTLRCDPISGHDNLYWYRRVMGKEIKFLLHFVKESKQDESGMPNNRFLAERTGGTYSTLKVQPAELEDSGVYFCASSQDWGEQYFGPGTRLTVT.

This clonotype came up many times. The chain carries TRBV15 and TRBJ2-3; 8 nucleotides align to TRBD2. V gave up 0 bases and J gave up 4 bases; unmatched junction bases: 3. The CDR3 length is 15 residues. Germline CDR1 and CDR2: LNHNV and YYDKDF (reference sequence). The chain's CDR3 is CATSREGGRPDTQYF. The DNA of the CDR3 is TGTGCCACCAGCAGAGAGGGCGGGAGGCCAGATACGCAGTATTTT.